Presented here are 27 T cell receptor beta chains from one specimen sequenced in a study of vaccination and CD4 T cells after COVID-19. TCRdb reanalysed the PCR reads using MiXCR and keeps one entry per CDR3 protein. Seen here are under 30,000 distinct CDR3 sequences, 49% observed once, and the top ten hold 5% to 7.5%. Time point defined: late sampling 161 to 241 days after vaccination in a few convalescent patients. The material was CD4+ T cells from blood, obtained about 7 months after SARS-CoV-2 vaccination. The receptors here all came from a human donor who had recovered from COVID-19.

The V call is TRBV7-3, the J call TRBJ2-3, with TRBD2 matching 8 bases. This CDR3 is built from 12 residues. Germline-derived CDR1 and CDR2 are SGHTA and FQGTGA. The trim removed 5 bases at V and 9 bases at J, leaving 4 bases unmatched. This chain's CDR3 is CASSPSSGTQYF. DNA for the CDR3: TGTGCCAGCAGCCCATCTAGCGGGACGCAGTATTTT.

The V call is TRBV20-1, the J call TRBJ2-7; 9 bases are shared with TRBD1. Germline CDR1 is DFQATT and CDR2 is SNEGSKA (reference sequence). V lost 6 bases and J lost 4; bases outside the gene matches: 10. The CDR3 has 14 amino acids. CDR3 nucleotide sequence: TGCAGTGCCGAAGAACCGGGACAGGGTTACGAGCAGTACTTC. It encodes CSAEEPGQGYEQYF.

The chain combines TRBV20-1 with TRBJ2-5, with D tentatively TRBD2 (5 bases). The CDR3 is 14 residues long. The V end lost 6 bases, the J end lost 5 bases, and 19 bases lay between the germline ends. The germline gives CDR1 DFQATT, CDR2 SNEGSKA (reference sequence). DNA for the CDR3: TGCAGTGCCCCGAGGGCTAGCAACCCGGAGACCCAGTACTTC. Protein sequence: CSAPRASNPETQYF.

The V call is TRBV19, the J call TRBJ1-2; D gene unclear. Looked up from germline, CDR1 is LNHDA and CDR2 is SQIVND (reference sequence). The V end lost 6 bases, the J end lost 7 bases, and 12 bases lay between the germline ends. The CDR3 totals 12 residues. The CDR3 DNA sequence: TGTGCCAGTAGAATTAGTAAGGCTGGCTACACCTTC. Translation gives CASRISKAGYTF.

In its sample, this clonotype was seen a few times. The J gene is TRBJ2-5, the V gene TRBV7-8, with TRBD2 identical over 11 bases. Germline V gene data show CDR1 as SGHVS and CDR2 as FQNEAQ. The CDR3 length is 17 residues. V trimming: 1 base; J trimming: 5 bases; junction bases outside the gene matches: 9. The CDR3 here is CASSLGLTSGSEETQYF. The CDR3 DNA sequence: TGTGCCAGCAGCTTAGGCCTCACTAGCGGGAGCGAGGAGACCCAGTACTTC.

The J gene is TRBJ2-2, the V gene TRBV19, with 8 nucleotides matching TRBD1. The germline V gene encodes CDR1 LNHDA and CDR2 SQIVND (reference sequence). CDR3 size: 14 residues. The trim removed 5 bases at V and 6 bases at J, leaving 5 bases unmatched. The CDR3: CASSGQGEAGELFF. As DNA, the CDR3 is TGTGCCAGTAGTGGACAGGGTGAGGCCGGGGAGCTGTTTTTT.

The chain combines TRBV20-1 with TRBJ2-1; TRBD2 might be the D (6 bases). Germline CDR1 is DFQATT and CDR2 is SNEGSKA (reference sequence). V was shortened by 6 bases and J by 0 bases, with 15 bases between the two germline ends. The CDR3 spans 15 residues. The CDR3 region is CSAPRELSSYNEQFF. The DNA of the CDR3 is TGCAGTGCACCCCGGGAGTTGAGCTCCTACAATGAGCAGTTCTTC.

The chain recombines TRBV20-1 with TRBJ2-5; 9 bases fit TRBD1. The CDR3 length is 14 residues. Trimming at V came to 5 bases and at J to 3 bases, leaving 7 bases not matched to a gene. The germline V gene has CDR1 DFQATT and CDR2 SNEGSKA (reference sequence). CDR3 in amino acids: CSAPPGTGKETQYF. The CDR3 DNA follows: TGCAGTGCTCCGCCCGGGACAGGGAAAGAGACCCAGTACTTC.

This clonotype was seen a few times. V gene TRBV28 combines with J gene TRBJ2-2; tentative D call: TRBD1 (7 bases). The CDR3 extends over 16 amino acids. The germline gives CDR1 MDHEN, CDR2 SYDVKM. V was cut by 6 bases and J by 5 bases, with 19 bases left in between. The DNA of the CDR3 is TGTGCCAGCAGGTTCGCGGGACAGTTGATTACCGGGGAGCTGTTTTTT. Residues: CASRFAGQLITGELFF.

The chain couples TRBV7-9 to TRBJ2-3, with 8 bases aligning to TRBD2. This CDR3 has 16 amino acids. J was trimmed by 5 bases and V by 1 base; bases with no gene match: 8. Germline loops: CDR1 SEHNR, CDR2 FQNEAQ (reference sequence). The CDR3 spells CASSLVPGGPEDTQYF. DNA for the CDR3: TGTGCCAGCAGCTTAGTACCGGGAGGGCCGGAAGATACGCAGTATTTT.

The CDR3 reads CSARDPTNEKLFF. The CDR3, as DNA: TGCAGTGCTAGAGATCCAACTAATGAAAAACTGTTTTTT. The V and J genes are TRBV20-1 and TRBJ1-4; D gene ambiguous. V gave up 0 bases and J gave up 0 bases, with 2 bases separating them. Germline CDR1 and CDR2: DFQATT and SNEGSKA (reference sequence). This CDR3 comprises 13 residues.

This sequence joins TRBV30 and TRBJ2-3, with D possibly matching TRBD1 (6 bases). CDR1 is GTSNPN and CDR2 is SVGIG in the germline V gene (reference sequence). Between the trimmed V and J ends, which lost 0 bases and 0 bases, there was a span of 10 bases. The CDR3 loop spans 15 amino acids. In DNA, the CDR3 is TGTGCCTGGAGTGTGGGGGCAGATAGCACAGATACGCAGTATTTT. This encodes CAWSVGADSTDTQYF.

The CDR3 region has the DNA TGTGCCGGGGCGCAGTTAGAGACCCAGTACTTC. Its translation: CAGAQLETQYF. V usage is TRBV30 and J usage is TRBJ2-5; weak D call: TRBD1 (5 bases). CDR3 length: 11 residues. CDR1 is GTSNPN and CDR2 is SVGIG in the germline V gene (reference sequence). Trimming took 8 bases from V and 4 from J, leaving 11 bases between them.

This clonotype was detected once. The gene calls are TRBV7-9 and TRBJ2-4; TRBD1 matches 11 bases. Germline trimming cut 2 bases from V and 8 bases from J; bases unmatched to any gene: 5. Germline CDR1 SEHNR, CDR2 FQNEAQ (reference sequence). CDR3 length: 15 amino acids. CDR3 region: CASSLHGTGGDIQYF. The CDR3 nucleotides read TGTGCCAGCAGCTTACATGGGACAGGGGGGGACATTCAGTACTTC.

The V gene is TRBV11-1, the J gene TRBJ2-7, with D possibly matching TRBD2 (5 bases). The V end lost 1 base, the J end lost 5 bases, and 12 bases lay between the germline ends. The germline gives CDR1 SGHAT, CDR2 FQDESV (reference sequence). CDR3 length: 14 residues. In nucleotides, the CDR3 is TGTGCCAGCAGCTTAGGCCGTACTAGTAACGAGCAGTACTTC. This codes for CASSLGRTSNEQYF.

The chain joins TRBV19 to TRBJ1-5; TRBD1 agrees at 8 bases. V shed 6 bases, J shed 2 bases, and the junction held 3 bases outside the gene matches. This CDR3 has 14 residues. Germline V gene lookup returns CDR1 LNHDA and CDR2 SQIVND (reference sequence). This chain's CDR3 is CASRDRAGNQPQHF. Here the CDR3 DNA reads TGTGCCAGTAGGGACAGGGCGGGCAATCAGCCCCAGCATTTT. Filled out from reference TRBV19 and TRBJ1-5, the complete variable domain reads DGGITQSPKYLFRKEGQNVTLSCEQNLNHDAMYWYRQDPGQGLRLIYYSQIVNDFQKGDIAEGYSVSREKKESFPLTVTSAQKNPTAFYLCASRDRAGNQPQHFGDGTRLSIL.

In its sample, this clonotype was seen a few times. The V gene is TRBV20-1, the J gene TRBJ2-3; 8 nucleotides align to TRBD2. The germline V gene encodes CDR1 DFQATT and CDR2 SNEGSKA (reference sequence). Trimming cost V 5 bases and J 5 bases; bases outside gene matches: 3. This CDR3 contains 12 residues. The CDR3 here is CSALSGVDTQYF. CDR3 coding DNA: TGCAGTGCTCTTAGCGGGGTAGATACGCAGTATTTT.

This clonotype was found a few times. The V and J genes are TRBV6-4 and TRBJ2-1, with D perhaps TRBD1 (5 bases). V lost 6 bases and J 0 bases, leaving 9 bases between the germline ends. Germline V gene lookup returns CDR1 MRHNA and CDR2 SNTAGT. The CDR3 length is 14 residues. For the CDR3, the DNA is TGTGCCAGCAGCCAGGACAACTCCTACAATGAGCAGTTCTTC. Encoded protein: CASSQDNSYNEQFF.

This chain joins TRBV7-8 and TRBJ2-7; TRBD1 matches 7 bases. V lost 2 bases to trimming and J lost 6 bases; unmatched junction nucleotides: 10. Germline lookup yields CDR1 SGHVS and CDR2 FQNEAQ. The CDR3 covers 15 residues. CDR3 protein: CASSLLLTKGAEQYF. In nucleotides, the CDR3 is TGTGCCAGCAGCTTATTACTAACAAAGGGGGCCGAGCAGTACTTC.

The rearrangement links TRBV7-9 to TRBJ2-1; D gene ambiguous. Germline assignment: CDR1 SEHNR and CDR2 FQNEAQ (reference sequence). This CDR3 region has 12 residues. V was trimmed by 5 bases and J by 3 bases, leaving 5 bases between them. As DNA, the CDR3 is TGTGCCAGCAGCGTGGTCTACAATGAGCAGTTCTTC. This translates into CASSVVYNEQFF.

The chain carries TRBV19 and TRBJ2-1, with D hard to call. CDR1 is LNHDA, CDR2 SQIVND, per germline (reference sequence). V was clipped by 8 bases and J by 4 bases, with 18 bases between them. CDR3 size: 15 residues. The CDR3 nucleotides read TGTGCCAGTTCTCGTGCCCCGGGCACTTACAATGAGCAGTTCTTC. This sequence encodes CASSRAPGTYNEQFF.

This clonotype is medium-sized within its sample. This chain joins TRBV27 and TRBJ2-7; D ambiguous. From germline, CDR1 is MNHEY and CDR2 SMNVEV (reference sequence). Trimming removed 6 bases from V and 3 bases from J, with 12 bases in between. The CDR3 sequence is 13 residues long. As DNA, the CDR3 is TGTGCCAGCAGACCAAACCAAGACTACGAGCAGTACTTC. Translation: CASRPNQDYEQYF.

The chain joins TRBV20-1 to TRBJ2-5; possibly TRBD1 for D (5 bases). The germline V gene encodes CDR1 DFQATT and CDR2 SNEGSKA (reference sequence). Trimming left V 6 bases short and J 5 bases short, with 10 bases between. This CDR3 has 11 residues. CDR3 sequence reads: CSAKTVETQYF. The CDR3 DNA follows: TGCAGTGCCAAGACAGTGGAGACCCAGTACTTC.

This chain joins TRBV19 and TRBJ1-2, with TRBD1 identical over 8 bases. With 3 bases clipped from V and 7 bases from J, the junction kept 7 bases outside the gene matches. The CDR3 covers 14 residues. From germline, CDR1 is LNHDA and CDR2 SQIVND (reference sequence). CDR3 region: CASSMKDRASGYTF. The CDR3 bases are TGTGCCAGTAGTATGAAGGACAGGGCCTCTGGCTACACCTTC.

The chain couples TRBV24-1 to TRBJ2-1; no reliable D call. Trimming took 8 bases from V and 4 from J, leaving 8 bases between them. CDR1 KGHDR and CDR2 SFDVKD come from the germline V gene. The CDR3 is 12 residues long. The CDR3: CATKAGYNEQFF. In nucleotides, the CDR3 is TGTGCCACCAAGGCCGGATACAATGAGCAGTTCTTC.

The chain uses TRBV7-3 and TRBJ1-2; 7 bases are a match to TRBD1. The germline V gene has CDR1 SGHTA and CDR2 FQGTGA. CDR3 length: 13 residues. The junction had 1 base not matched to a gene; V was cut back by 3 bases and J by 3 bases. CDR3 amino acids: CASSFTGDYGYTF. The CDR3 bases are TGTGCCAGCAGCTTTACAGGGGACTATGGCTACACCTTC.

The rearrangement links TRBV5-4 to TRBJ2-2, with 11 positions matching TRBD2. Trimming took 0 bases from V and 7 from J; bases not matched to a gene: 8. Germline V gives CDR1 SGHNT, CDR2 YYREEE (reference sequence). The CDR3 is 17 residues long. CDR3 sequence (DNA): TGTGCCAGCAGCTTGGCCGGTACTAGCGGGAGTCTCGGGGAGCTGTTTTTT. This gives the protein CASSLAGTSGSLGELFF.